This paragraph covers one T cell receptor (beta chain) sequence. The antigen this receptor binds is unknown. Base qualities are not at hand, and no much larger clone is one base apart. The immunoSEQ Assay, a bias-controlled multiplex PCR, was used to amplify TCRbeta CDR3 regions from genomic DNA. On the study's bioinformatics: Nucleated cell counts per sample were estimated from amplification of reference gene primers within the assay. To quantify the absolute abundance of each unique TCRbeta CDR3 rearrangement, sequence reads were collapsed and filtered. For each sample, productive Simpson clonality was calculated as the square root of Simpson's diversity index across productive rearrangements. Held by TCRdb, this immuneACCESS table contains in-frame sequences only and omits some clones. Under half of the omission traces to an unresolved V gene where checked; the cause of the rest is unknown. Clone size and the V and J calls come from that table; the DNA yielded D and trimming. In all, the sample holds approximately 82,000 clones, and roughly 80% of those were seen once. Under 45% of the sample comes from the top ten.

The data were taken from a study of blood T cell repertoires in COVID-19 (dated by TCRdb to the early 2020s). As for the study more broadly: The collaborator samples originated in the United States, Italy and Spain and spanned the acute and convalescent phases of COVID-19. Subjects who had been exposed to COVID-19, were actively infected with it, or had recovered from it provided the deeply sampled blood TCRbeta repertoires that made up the dataset. The prospective study material was composed of cDNA or gDNA derived from T cells, B-cell-depleted T cells, or PBMCs. The samples were drawn from the first 160 participants of the ongoing ImmuneRACE study and from over 950 subjects provided by 6 global collaborators. Sample metadata almost always included a de-identified subject ID, COVID-19 status, age in years and sex. A freely available public database, intended as a resource for researchers studying the immune response to SARS-CoV-2, is where the repertoires were released. Where HLA class I and class II types were available, the types were taken from metadata supplied by the sample provider, not from assay-based typing. Study-wide findings and limitations: Clinical and demographic metadata were provided uncurated, with the amount varying by source and participant.

Each collaborating institution followed its own protocols to collect whole blood in K2EDTA tubes. Collaborator samples were shipped for TCRbeta analysis as frozen whole blood, isolated PBMCs, or DNA extracted from either sample type. The CDR3 measures 13 amino acids from cysteine to phenylalanine. Only the CDR3 region is kept as DNA, spanning 39 bases read in frame from base 1. Per the germline V gene, SGHDT is the CDR1 and YYEEEE is the CDR2. Here V drops 1 base and J drops 15 bases, and the junction holds 9 bases not matched to any gene. Sample: peripheral blood. The rearranged segments are TRBV5-6 and TRBJ2-4; 8 junctional bases match TRBD1. This sequence originates from a woman in her seventies with acute or convalescent COVID-19. The DNA sequence is TGTGCCAGCAGCTTGCAGGGGGCAAACCGGGGGTACTTC. It translates to CASSLQGANRGYF.